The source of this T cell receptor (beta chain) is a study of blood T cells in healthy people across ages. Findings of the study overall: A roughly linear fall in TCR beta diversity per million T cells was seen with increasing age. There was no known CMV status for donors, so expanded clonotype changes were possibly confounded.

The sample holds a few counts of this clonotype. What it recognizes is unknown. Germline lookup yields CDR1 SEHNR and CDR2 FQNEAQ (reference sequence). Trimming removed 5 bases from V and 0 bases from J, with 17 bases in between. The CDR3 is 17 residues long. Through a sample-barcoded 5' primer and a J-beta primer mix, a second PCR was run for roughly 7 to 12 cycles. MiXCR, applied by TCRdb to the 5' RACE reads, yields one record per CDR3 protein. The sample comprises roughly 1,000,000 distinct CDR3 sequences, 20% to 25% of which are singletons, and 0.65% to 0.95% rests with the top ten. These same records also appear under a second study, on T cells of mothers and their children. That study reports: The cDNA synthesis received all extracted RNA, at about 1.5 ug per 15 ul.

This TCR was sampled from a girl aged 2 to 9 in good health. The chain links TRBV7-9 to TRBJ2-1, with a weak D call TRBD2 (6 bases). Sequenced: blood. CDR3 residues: CASSAKTLGGSYNEQFF. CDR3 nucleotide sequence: TGTGCCAGCAGCGCCAAGACCCTCGGGGGCTCCTACAATGAGCAGTTCTTC.